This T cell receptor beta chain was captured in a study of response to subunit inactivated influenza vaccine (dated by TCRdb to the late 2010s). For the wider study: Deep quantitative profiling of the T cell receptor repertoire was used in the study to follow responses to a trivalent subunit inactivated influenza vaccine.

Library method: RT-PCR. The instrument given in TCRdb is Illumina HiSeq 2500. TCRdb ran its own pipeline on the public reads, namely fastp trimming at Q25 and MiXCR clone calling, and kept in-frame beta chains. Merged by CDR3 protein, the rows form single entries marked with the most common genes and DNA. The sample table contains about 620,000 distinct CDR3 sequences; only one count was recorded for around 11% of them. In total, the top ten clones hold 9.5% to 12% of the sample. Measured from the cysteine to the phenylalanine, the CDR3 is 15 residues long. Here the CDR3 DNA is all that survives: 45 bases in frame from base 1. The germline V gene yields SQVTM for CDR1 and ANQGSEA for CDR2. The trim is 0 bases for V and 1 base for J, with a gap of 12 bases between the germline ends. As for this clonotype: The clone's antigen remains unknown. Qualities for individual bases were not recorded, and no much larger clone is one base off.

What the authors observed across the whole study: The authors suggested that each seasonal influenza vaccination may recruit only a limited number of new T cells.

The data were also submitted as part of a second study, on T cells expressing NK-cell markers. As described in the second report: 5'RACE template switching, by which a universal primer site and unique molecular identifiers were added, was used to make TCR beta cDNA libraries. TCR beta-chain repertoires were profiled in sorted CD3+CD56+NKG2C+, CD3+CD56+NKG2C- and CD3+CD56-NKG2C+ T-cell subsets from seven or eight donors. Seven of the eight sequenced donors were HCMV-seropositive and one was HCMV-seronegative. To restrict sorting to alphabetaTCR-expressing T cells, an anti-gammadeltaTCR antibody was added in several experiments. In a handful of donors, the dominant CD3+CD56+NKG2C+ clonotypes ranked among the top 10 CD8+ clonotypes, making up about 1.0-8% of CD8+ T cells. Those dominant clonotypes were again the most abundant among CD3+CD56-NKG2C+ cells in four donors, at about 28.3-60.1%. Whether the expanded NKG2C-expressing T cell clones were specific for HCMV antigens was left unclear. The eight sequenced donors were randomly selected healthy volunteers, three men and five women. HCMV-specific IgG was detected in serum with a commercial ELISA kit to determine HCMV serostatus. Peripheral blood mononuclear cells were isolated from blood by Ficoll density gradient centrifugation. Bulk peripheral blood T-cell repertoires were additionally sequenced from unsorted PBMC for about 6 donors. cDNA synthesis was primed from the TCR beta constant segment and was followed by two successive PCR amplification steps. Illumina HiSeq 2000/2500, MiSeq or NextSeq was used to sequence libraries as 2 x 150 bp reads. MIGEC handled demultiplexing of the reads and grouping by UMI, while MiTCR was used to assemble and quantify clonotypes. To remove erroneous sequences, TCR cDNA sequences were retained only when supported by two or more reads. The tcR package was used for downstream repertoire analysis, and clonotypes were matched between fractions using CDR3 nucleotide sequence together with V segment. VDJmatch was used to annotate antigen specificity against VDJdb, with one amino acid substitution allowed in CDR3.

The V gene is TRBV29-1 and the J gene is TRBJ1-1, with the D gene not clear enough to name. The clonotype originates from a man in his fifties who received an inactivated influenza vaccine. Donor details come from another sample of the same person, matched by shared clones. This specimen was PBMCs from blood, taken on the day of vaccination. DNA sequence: TGCAGCGTTGAAGATCGCTGGGCCTCGAACACTGAAGCTTTCTTT. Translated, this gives CSVEDRWASNTEAFF.